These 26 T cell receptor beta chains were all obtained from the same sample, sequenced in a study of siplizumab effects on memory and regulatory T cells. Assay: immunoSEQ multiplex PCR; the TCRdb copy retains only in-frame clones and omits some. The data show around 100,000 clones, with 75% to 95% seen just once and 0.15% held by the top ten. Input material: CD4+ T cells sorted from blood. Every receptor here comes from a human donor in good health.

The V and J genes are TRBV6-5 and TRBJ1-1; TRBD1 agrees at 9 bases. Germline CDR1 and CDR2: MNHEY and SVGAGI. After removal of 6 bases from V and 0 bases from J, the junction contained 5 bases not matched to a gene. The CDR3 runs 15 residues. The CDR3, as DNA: TGTGCCAGCAGGGGGACAGGGCGAATGAACACTGAAGCTTTCTTT. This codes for CASRGTGRMNTEAFF.

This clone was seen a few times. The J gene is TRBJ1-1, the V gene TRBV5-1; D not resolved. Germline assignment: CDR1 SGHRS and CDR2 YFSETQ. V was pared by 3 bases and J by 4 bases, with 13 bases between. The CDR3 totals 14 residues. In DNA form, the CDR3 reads TGCGCCAGCAGCTGGCGTACGGAGGGCACTGAAGCTTTCTTT. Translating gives CASSWRTEGTEAFF.

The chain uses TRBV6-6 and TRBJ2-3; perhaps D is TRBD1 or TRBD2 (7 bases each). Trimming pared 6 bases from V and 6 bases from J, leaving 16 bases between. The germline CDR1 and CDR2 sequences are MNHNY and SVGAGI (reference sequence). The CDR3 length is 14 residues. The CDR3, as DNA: TGTGCCAGCAGCGGCAGGGGGGGGAGCGATACGCAGTATTTT. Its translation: CASSGRGGSDTQYF.

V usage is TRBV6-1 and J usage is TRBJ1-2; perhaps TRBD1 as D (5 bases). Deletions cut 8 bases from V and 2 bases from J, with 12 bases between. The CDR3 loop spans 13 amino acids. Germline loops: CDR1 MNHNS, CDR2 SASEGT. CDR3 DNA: TGTGCCAGCTCCCCAGGGCGCAACTATGGCTACACCTTC. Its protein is CASSPGRNYGYTF.

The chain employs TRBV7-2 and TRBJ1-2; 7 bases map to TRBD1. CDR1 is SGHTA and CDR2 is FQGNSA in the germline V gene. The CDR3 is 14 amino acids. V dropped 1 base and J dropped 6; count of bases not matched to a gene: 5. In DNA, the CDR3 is TGTGCCAGCAGCTTAGAGTGGACAGGTGATGGCTACACCTTC. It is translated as CASSLEWTGDGYTF. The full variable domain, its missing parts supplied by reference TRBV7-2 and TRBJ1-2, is GAGVSQSPSNKVTEKGKDVELRCDPISGHTALYWYRQSLGQGLEFLIYFQGNSAPDKSGLPSDRFSAERTGGSVSTLTIQRTQQEDSAVYLCASSLEWTGDGYTFGSGTRLTVV.

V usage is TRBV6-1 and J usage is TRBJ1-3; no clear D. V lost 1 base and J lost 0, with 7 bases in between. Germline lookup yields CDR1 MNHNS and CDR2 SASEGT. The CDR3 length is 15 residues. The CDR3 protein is CASSEEAGSGNTIYF. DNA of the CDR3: TGTGCCAGCAGTGAAGAGGCAGGCTCTGGAAACACCATATATTTT.

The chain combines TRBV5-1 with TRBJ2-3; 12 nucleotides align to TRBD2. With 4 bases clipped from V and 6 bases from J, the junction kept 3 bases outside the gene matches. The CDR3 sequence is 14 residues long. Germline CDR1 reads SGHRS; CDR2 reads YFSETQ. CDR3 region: CASSIGTSGDTQYF. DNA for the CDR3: TGCGCCAGCAGCATCGGGACTAGCGGGGATACGCAGTATTTT.

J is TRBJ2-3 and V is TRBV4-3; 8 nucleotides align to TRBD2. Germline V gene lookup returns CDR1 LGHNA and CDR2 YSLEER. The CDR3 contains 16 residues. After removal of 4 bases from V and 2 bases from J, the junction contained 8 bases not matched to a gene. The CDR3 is CASSRTGTSSTDTQYF. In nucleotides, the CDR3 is TGCGCCAGCAGCCGGACCGGGACTAGTTCCACAGATACGCAGTATTTT.

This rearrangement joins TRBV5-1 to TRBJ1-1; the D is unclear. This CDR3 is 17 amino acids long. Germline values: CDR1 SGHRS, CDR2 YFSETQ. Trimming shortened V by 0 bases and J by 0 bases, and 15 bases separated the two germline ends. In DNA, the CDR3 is TGCGCCAGCAGCTTGGCCGGGATAGGCAACATGAACACTGAAGCTTTCTTT. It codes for CASSLAGIGNMNTEAFF.

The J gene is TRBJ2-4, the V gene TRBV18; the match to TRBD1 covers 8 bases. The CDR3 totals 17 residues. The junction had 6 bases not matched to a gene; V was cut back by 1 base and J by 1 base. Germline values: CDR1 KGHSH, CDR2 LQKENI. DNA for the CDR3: TGTGCCAGCTCACCACGGCAGGGGGCTGATGCCAAAAACATTCAGTACTTC. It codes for CASSPRQGADAKNIQYF.

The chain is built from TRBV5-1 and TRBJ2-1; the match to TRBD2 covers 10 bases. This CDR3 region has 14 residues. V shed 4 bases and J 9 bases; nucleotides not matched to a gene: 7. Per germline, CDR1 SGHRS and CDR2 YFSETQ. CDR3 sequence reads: CASSQQRGGLEQFF. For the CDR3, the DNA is TGCGCCAGCAGCCAACAGCGGGGGGGCCTTGAGCAGTTCTTC.

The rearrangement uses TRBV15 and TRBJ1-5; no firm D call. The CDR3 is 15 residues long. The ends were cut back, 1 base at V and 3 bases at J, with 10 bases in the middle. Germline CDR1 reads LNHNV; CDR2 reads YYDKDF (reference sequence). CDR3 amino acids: CATSRVAEFNQPQHF. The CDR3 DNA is TGTGCCACCAGCAGAGTTGCAGAGTTCAATCAGCCCCAGCATTTT.

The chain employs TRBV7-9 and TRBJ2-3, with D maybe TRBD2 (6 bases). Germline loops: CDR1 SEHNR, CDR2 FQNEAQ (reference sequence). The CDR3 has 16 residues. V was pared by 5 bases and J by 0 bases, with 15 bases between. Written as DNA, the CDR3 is TGTGCCAGCAGCCCCCAGATGGCGGGGAGCACAGATACGCAGTATTTT. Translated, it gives CASSPQMAGSTDTQYF. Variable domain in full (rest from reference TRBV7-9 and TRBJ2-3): DTGVSQNPRHKITKRGQNVTFRCDPISEHNRLYWYRQTLGQGPEFLTYFQNEAQLEKSRLLSDRFSAERPKGSFSTLEIQRTEQGDSAMYLCASSPQMAGSTDTQYFGPGTRLTVL.

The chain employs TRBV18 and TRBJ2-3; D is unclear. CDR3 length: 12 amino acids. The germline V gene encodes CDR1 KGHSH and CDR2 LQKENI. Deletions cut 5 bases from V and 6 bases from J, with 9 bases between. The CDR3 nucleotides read TGTGCCAGCTCATCGCAGAGGGATACGCAGTATTTT. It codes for CASSSQRDTQYF.

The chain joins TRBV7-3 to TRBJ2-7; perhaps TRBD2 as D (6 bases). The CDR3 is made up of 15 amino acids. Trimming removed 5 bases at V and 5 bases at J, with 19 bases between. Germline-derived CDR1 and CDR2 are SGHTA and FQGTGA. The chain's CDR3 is CASSPGGNRPHEQYF. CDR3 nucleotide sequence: TGTGCCAGCAGCCCCGGGGGAAACAGACCCCACGAGCAGTACTTC.

Here the CDR3 DNA reads TGTGCCAGCAGCTTGCGGGGAAGGGCGATTCCCATGAACACTGAAGCTTTCTTT. Translation gives CASSLRGRAIPMNTEAFF. V is TRBV5-4 and J is TRBJ1-1, with unresolved D. In germline, CDR1 is SGHNT, CDR2 YYREEE (reference sequence). The CDR3 totals 18 residues. Trimming removed 1 base at V and 0 bases at J, with 19 bases between.

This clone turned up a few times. The CDR3, as DNA: TGTGCCAGCAGCCCCGGGGACAGCGTAAATCAGCCCCAGCATTTT. Protein: CASSPGDSVNQPQHF. This rearrangement joins TRBV7-2 to TRBJ1-5, with 7 bases that match TRBD1. V dropped 5 bases and J dropped 4; count of bases not matched to a gene: 8. The CDR3 extends over 15 amino acids. The germline gives CDR1 SGHTA, CDR2 FQGNSA.

The chain's CDR3 is CASSSIQKWGNQPQHF. The CDR3 DNA reads as TGTGCCAGCAGTTCAATTCAAAAGTGGGGCAATCAGCCCCAGCATTTT. The genes are TRBV28 and TRBJ1-5; D call uncertain. The V gene's germline CDR1 is MDHEN and CDR2 SYDVKM. V shed 4 bases and J shed 2 bases, with 15 bases lying between them. CDR3 length: 16 amino acids. Full variable domain (remainder filled in from reference TRBV28 and TRBJ1-5): DVKVTQSSRYLVKRTGEKVFLECVQDMDHENMFWYRQDPGLGLRLIYFSYDVKMKEKGDIPEGYSVSREKKERFSLILESASTNQTSMYLCASSSIQKWGNQPQHFGDGTRLSIL.

CDR3 loop: CASSPWTSGGVEQFF. As DNA, the CDR3 is TGTGCCAGCAGCCCTTGGACTAGCGGGGGGGTTGAGCAGTTCTTC. This chain links TRBV11-2 with TRBJ2-1, with 15 bases lining up with TRBD2. The J segment lost 9 bases and the V segment lost 5 bases, leaving 5 bases of the junction unmatched. This CDR3 contains 15 residues. Germline V gene lookup returns CDR1 SGHAT and CDR2 FQNNGV.

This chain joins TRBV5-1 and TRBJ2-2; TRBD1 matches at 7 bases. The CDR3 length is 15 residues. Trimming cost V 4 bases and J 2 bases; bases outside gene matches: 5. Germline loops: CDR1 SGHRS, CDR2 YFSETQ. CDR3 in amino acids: CASSNGQVNTGELFF. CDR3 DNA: TGCGCCAGCAGCAACGGACAGGTCAACACCGGGGAGCTGTTTTTT.

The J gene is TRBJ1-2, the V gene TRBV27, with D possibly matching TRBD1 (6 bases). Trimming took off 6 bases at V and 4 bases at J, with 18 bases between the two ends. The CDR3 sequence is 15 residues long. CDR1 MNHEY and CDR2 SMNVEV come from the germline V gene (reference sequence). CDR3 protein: CASSRTGQIRYGYTF. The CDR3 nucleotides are TGTGCCAGCAGCCGGACCGGACAGATTCGCTATGGCTACACCTTC.

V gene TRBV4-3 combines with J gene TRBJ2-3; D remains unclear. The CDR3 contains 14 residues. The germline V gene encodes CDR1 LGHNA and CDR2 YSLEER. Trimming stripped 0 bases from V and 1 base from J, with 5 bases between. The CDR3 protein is CASSQDRGTDTQYF. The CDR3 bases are TGCGCCAGCAGCCAAGACCGGGGCACAGATACGCAGTATTTT.

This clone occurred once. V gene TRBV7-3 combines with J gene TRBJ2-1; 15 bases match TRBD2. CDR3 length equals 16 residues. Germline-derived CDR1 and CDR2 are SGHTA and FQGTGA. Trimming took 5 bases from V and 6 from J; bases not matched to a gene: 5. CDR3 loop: CASSRTSGGAINEQFF. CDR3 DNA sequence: TGTGCCAGCAGCCGGACTAGCGGGGGGGCCATCAATGAGCAGTTCTTC.

The DNA for the CDR3 is TGTGCCAGCAGCCTAACTAGCAATCAGCCCCAGCATTTT. It is translated as CASSLTSNQPQHF. The chain has TRBV7-9 and TRBJ1-5; unclear D gene. From germline, CDR1 is SEHNR and CDR2 FQNEAQ (reference sequence). V shed 5 bases and J shed 0 bases, with 5 bases lying between them. This CDR3 has 13 residues.

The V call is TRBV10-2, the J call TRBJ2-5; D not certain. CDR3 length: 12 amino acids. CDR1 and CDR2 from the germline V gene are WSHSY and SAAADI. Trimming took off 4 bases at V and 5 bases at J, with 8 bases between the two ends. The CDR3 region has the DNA TGCGCCAGCAGTGGCCTTGGGGAGACCCAGTACTTC. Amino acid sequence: CASSGLGETQYF.

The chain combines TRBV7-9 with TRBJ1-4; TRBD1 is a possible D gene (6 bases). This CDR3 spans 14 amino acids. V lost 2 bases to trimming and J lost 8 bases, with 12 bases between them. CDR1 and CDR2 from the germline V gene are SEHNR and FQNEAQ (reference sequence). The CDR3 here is CASSLQGKREKLFF. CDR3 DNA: TGTGCCAGCAGCTTACAGGGGAAAAGGGAAAAACTGTTTTTT. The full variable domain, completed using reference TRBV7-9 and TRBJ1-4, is DTGVSQNPRHKITKRGQNVTFRCDPISEHNRLYWYRQTLGQGPEFLTYFQNEAQLEKSRLLSDRFSAERPKGSFSTLEIQRTEQGDSAMYLCASSLQGKREKLFFGSGTQLSVL.